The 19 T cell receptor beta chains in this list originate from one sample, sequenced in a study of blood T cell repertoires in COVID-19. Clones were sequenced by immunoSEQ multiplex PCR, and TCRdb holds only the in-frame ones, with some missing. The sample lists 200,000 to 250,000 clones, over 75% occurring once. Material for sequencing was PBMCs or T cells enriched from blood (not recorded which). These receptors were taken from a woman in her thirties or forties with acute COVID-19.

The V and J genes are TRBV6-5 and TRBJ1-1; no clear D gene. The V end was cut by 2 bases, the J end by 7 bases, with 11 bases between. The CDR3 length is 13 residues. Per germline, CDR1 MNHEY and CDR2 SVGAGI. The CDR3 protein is CASSYDNRREAFF. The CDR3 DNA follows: TGTGCCAGCAGTTACGATAACAGACGTGAAGCTTTCTTT.

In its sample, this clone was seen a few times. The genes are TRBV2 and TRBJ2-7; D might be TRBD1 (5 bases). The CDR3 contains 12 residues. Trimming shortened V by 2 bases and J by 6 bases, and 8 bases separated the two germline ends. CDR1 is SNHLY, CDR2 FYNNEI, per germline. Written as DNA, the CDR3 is TGTGCCAGCAGTGAACGCAGGGCCGAGCAGTACTTC. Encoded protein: CASSERRAEQYF.

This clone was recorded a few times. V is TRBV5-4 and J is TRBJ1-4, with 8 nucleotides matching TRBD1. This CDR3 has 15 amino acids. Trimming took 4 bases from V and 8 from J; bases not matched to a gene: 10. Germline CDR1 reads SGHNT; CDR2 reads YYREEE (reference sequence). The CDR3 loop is CASSTGQGIGEKLFF. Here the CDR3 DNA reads TGTGCCAGCAGCACTGGACAGGGAATTGGAGAAAAACTGTTTTTT.

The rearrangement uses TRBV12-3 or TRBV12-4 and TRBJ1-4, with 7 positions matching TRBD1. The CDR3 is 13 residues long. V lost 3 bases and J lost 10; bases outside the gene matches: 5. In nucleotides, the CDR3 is TGTGCCAGCAGTTTGCAGGGGGTGGCAAAACTGTTTTTT. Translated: CASSLQGVAKLFF.

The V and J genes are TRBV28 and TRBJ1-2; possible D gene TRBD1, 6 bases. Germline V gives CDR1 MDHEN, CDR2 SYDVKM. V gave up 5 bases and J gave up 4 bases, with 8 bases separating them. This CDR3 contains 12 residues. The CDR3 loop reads CASSRTAYGYTF. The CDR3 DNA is TGTGCCAGCAGTCGGACAGCCTATGGCTACACCTTC.

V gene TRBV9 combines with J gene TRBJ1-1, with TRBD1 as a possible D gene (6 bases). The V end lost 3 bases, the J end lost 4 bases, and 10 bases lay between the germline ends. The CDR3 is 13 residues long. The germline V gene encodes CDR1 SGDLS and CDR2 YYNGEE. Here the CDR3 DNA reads TGTGCCAGCAGCGCCACAGGGTCCACTGAAGCTTTCTTT. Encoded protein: CASSATGSTEAFF.

The CDR3 nucleotides read TGTGCCAGCAGCGTGGACGGGGATTCACCCCTCCACTTT. Its protein product is CASSVDGDSPLHF. The chain carries TRBV7-3 and TRBJ1-6; no clear D. This CDR3 has 13 amino acids. The V gene lost 5 bases and the J gene lost 8 bases, with 10 bases spanning the gap. Germline V lookup: CDR1 SGHTA, CDR2 FQGTGA.

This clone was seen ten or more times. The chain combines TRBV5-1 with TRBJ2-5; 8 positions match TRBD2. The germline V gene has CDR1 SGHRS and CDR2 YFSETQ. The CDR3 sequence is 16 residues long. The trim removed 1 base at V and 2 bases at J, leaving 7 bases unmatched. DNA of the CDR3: TGCGCCAGCAGCTTGATTGGCGGGGGGACACAAGAGACCCAGTACTTC. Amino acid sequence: CASSLIGGGTQETQYF. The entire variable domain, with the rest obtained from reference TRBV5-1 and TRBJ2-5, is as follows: KAGVTQTPRYLIKTRGQQVTLSCSPISGHRSVSWYQQTPGQGLQFLFEYFSETQRNKGNFPGRFSGRQFSNSRSEMNVSTLELGDSALYLCASSLIGGGTQETQYFGPGTRLLVL.

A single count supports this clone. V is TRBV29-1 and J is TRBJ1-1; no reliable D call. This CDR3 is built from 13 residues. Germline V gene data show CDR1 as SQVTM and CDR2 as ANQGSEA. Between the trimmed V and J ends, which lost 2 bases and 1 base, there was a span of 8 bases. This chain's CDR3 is CSVESYRNTEAFF. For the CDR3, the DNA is TGCAGCGTTGAATCTTACAGGAACACTGAAGCTTTCTTT. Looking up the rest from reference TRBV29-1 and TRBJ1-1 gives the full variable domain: SAVISQKPSRDICQRGTSLTIQCQVDSQVTMMFWYRQQPGQSLTLIATANQGSEATYESGFVIDKFPISRPNLTFSTLTVSNMSPEDSSIYLCSVESYRNTEAFFGQGTRLTVV.

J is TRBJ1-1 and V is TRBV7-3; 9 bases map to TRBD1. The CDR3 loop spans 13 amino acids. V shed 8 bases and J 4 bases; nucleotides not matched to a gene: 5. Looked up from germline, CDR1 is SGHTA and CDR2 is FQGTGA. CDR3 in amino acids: CASSPTGGTEAFF. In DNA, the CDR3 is TGTGCCAGCTCCCCGACAGGGGGCACTGAAGCTTTCTTT.

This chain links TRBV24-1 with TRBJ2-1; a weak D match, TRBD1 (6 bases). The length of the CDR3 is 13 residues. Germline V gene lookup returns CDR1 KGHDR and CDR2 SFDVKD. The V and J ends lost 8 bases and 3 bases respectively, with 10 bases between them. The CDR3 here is CATMARGYNEQFF. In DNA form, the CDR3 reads TGTGCCACCATGGCCAGGGGCTACAATGAGCAGTTCTTC.

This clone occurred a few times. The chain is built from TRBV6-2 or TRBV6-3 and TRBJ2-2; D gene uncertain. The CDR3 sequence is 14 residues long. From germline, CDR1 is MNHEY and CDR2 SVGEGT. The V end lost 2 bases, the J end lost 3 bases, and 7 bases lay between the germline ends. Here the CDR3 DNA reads TGTGCCAGCAGTTACGGCCTGGACACCGGGGAGCTGTTTTTT. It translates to CASSYGLDTGELFF.

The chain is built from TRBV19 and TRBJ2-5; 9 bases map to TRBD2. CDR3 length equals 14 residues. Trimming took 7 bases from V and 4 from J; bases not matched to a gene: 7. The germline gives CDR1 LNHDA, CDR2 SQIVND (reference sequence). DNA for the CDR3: TGTGCCAGTACACCCGGGACTAGCCGAGAGACCCAGTACTTC. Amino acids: CASTPGTSRETQYF.

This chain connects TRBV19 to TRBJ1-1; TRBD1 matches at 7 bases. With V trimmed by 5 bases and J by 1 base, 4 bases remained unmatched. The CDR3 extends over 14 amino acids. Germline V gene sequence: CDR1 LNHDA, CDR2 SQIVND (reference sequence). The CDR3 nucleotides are TGTGCCAGTAGTCGGGACAGATCGAACACTGAAGCTTTCTTT. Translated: CASSRDRSNTEAFF.

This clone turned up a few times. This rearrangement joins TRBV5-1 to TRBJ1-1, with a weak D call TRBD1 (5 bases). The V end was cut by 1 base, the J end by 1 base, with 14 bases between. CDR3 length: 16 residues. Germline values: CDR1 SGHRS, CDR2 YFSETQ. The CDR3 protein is CASSLSGGGANTEAFF. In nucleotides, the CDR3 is TGCGCCAGCAGCTTGTCCGGAGGAGGGGCGAACACTGAAGCTTTCTTT.

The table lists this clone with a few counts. The CDR3 nucleotides are TGTGCCAGCAGCCAAGAGGTTATGATCGGGATTAACACTGAAGCTTTCTTT. This codes for CASSQEVMIGINTEAFF. J is TRBJ1-1 and V is TRBV3-1 (or the pseudogene TRBV3-2); D uncertain. The CDR3 runs to 17 residues. V lost 0 bases and J 2 bases, leaving 16 bases between the germline ends. CDR1 and CDR2 from the germline V gene are LGHDT and YNNKEL (reference sequence).

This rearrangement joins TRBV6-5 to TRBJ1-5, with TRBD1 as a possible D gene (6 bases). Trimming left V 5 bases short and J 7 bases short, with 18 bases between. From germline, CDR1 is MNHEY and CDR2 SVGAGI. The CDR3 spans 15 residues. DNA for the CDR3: TGTGCCAGCAGTCCGACAGGTCCCTCGGGGCAGCCCCAGCATTTT. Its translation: CASSPTGPSGQPQHF.

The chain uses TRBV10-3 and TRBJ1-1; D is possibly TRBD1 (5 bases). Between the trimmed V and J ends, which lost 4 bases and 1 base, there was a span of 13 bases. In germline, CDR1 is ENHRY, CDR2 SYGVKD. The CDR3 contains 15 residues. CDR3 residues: CAISGYRGKNTEAFF. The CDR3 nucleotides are TGTGCCATCAGTGGTTATAGGGGAAAGAACACTGAAGCTTTCTTT.

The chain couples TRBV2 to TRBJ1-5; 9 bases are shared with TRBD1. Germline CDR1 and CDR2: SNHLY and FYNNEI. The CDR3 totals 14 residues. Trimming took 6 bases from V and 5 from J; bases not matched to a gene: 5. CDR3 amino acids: CASSQGQGHQPQHF. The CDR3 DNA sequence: TGTGCCAGCAGCCAGGGACAGGGTCATCAGCCCCAGCATTTT. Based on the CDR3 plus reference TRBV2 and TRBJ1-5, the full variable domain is EPEVTQTPSHQVTQMGQEVILRCVPISNHLYFYWYRQILGQKVEFLVSFYNNEISEKSEIFDDQFSVERPDGSNFTLKIRSTKLEDSAMYFCASSQGQGHQPQHFGDGTRLSIL.